The 19 T cell receptor beta chains below were found in one sample sequenced in a study of T cell repertoires in cytomegalovirus infection. What these receptors recognize is not known. TCRdb independently ran MiXCR on the reads; one entry per CDR3 protein. The table lists a few hundred thousand distinct CDR3 sequences, under 55% of them singletons. Sample: cultured PBMCs, taken from culture after CMV antigen stimulation. The receptors come from a human donor in good health (CMV status not recorded). Some clones in this sample may be carry-over from other donors' samples.

Only one count was recorded for this clonotype. The chain combines TRBV3-1 with TRBJ1-1, with D hard to call. The V and J ends lost 2 bases and 3 bases respectively, with 16 bases between them. CDR3 length: 16 residues. The germline V gene has CDR1 LGHDT and CDR2 YNNKEL (reference sequence). CDR3: CASSQQTIIPHTEAFF. In DNA, the CDR3 is TGTGCCAGCAGCCAACAAACAATCATCCCGCACACTGAAGCTTTCTTT.

The chain joins TRBV2 to TRBJ1-1; D remains ambiguous. Trimming removed 0 bases from V and 4 bases from J, with 12 bases in between. CDR3 size: 15 residues. The germline V gene encodes CDR1 SNHLY and CDR2 FYNNEI. CDR3 DNA: TGTGCCAGCAGTGAAGCAGGTCGAGGTGGCACTGAAGCTTTCTTT. Its translation: CASSEAGRGGTEAFF.

The chain joins TRBV27 to TRBJ2-7, with D possibly matching TRBD1 (5 bases). The CDR3 runs 14 residues. Germline assignment: CDR1 MNHEY and CDR2 SMNVEV (reference sequence). Trimming shortened V by 5 bases and J by 7 bases, and 18 bases separated the two germline ends. CDR3 DNA: TGTGCCAGCAGTCTAACGACAGTCCCCTGGGAGCAGTACTTC. Translating it yields CASSLTTVPWEQYF.

The chain employs TRBV28 and TRBJ1-5, with no clear D. This CDR3 region has 12 residues. V shed 10 bases and J shed 3 bases, with 10 bases lying between them. Germline assignment: CDR1 MDHEN and CDR2 SYDVKM. For the CDR3, the DNA is TGTGCCATCAGGACGGTCAATCAGCCCCAGCATTTT. Protein product: CAIRTVNQPQHF.

This clonotype was seen a handful of times. The chain is built from TRBV7-2 and TRBJ2-1; the match to TRBD2 covers 9 bases. Germline lookup yields CDR1 SGHTA and CDR2 FQGNSA. The CDR3 has 15 amino acids. J lost 7 bases, V lost 1 base, and 5 bases had no gene match. Here the CDR3 reads CASSLVAGVRNEQFF. The CDR3 DNA reads as TGTGCCAGCAGCTTAGTAGCGGGAGTCAGGAATGAGCAGTTCTTC.

The chain joins TRBV11-2 to TRBJ2-7; TRBD1 aligns across 7 bases. J was trimmed by 3 bases and V by 3 bases; bases with no gene match: 8. Germline CDR1 and CDR2: SGHAT and FQNNGV. The CDR3 sequence is 15 residues long. The CDR3 sequence is CASSFSGTAVYEQYF. DNA for the CDR3: TGTGCCAGCAGCTTCTCCGGGACAGCGGTCTACGAGCAGTACTTC. The whole variable domain, remainder taken from reference TRBV11-2 and TRBJ2-7, is EAGVAQSPRYKIIEKRQSVAFWCNPISGHATLYWYQQILGQGPKLLIQFQNNGVVDDSQLPKDRFSAERLKGVDSTLKIQPAKLEDSAVYLCASSFSGTAVYEQYFGPGTRLTVT.

The chain links TRBV15 to TRBJ2-1; the match to TRBD2 covers 7 bases. The length of the CDR3 is 15 residues. The germline gives CDR1 LNHNV, CDR2 YYDKDF (reference sequence). V dropped 7 bases and J dropped 3; count of bases not matched to a gene: 9. In DNA, the CDR3 is TGTGCCACCACCCCAGGGAGGGGACTCTACAATGAGCAGTTCTTC. This gives the protein CATTPGRGLYNEQFF.

This clonotype was counted ten times or more. The chain links TRBV4-2 to TRBJ2-7, with TRBD2 identical over 8 bases. This CDR3 spans 16 amino acids. The germline gives CDR1 LGHNA, CDR2 YNFKEQ. J lost 3 bases, V lost 4 bases, and 11 bases had no gene match. The CDR3 spells CASSPPGVAGRYEQYF. The CDR3 DNA sequence: TGTGCCAGCAGCCCCCCGGGGGTAGCGGGACGCTACGAGCAGTACTTC.

V gene TRBV6-1 combines with J gene TRBJ2-1; D possibly corresponds to TRBD2 (6 bases). Deletions cut 5 bases from V and 10 bases from J, with 27 bases between. The CDR3 runs to 17 residues. Germline V gene lookup returns CDR1 MNHNS and CDR2 SASEGT. CDR3 in amino acids: CASSYRESPRAKREQFF. The CDR3 coding sequence is TGTGCCAGCAGTTACCGGGAGAGTCCCCGAGCTAAGAGGGAGCAGTTCTTC.

V gene TRBV7-2 combines with J gene TRBJ2-3; the D gene could be TRBD1 or TRBD2 (6 bases each). Germline V gene sequence: CDR1 SGHTA, CDR2 FQGNSA. The CDR3 is made up of 15 amino acids. V was cut by 5 bases and J by 6 bases, with 18 bases left in between. The CDR3 DNA is TGTGCCAGCAGCCCATACATGGGGGCGGGGGATACGCAGTATTTT. Protein sequence: CASSPYMGAGDTQYF.

The chain has TRBV6-1 and TRBJ1-5; 7 positions agree with TRBD1. The length of the CDR3 is 12 residues. In germline, CDR1 is MNHNS, CDR2 SASEGT. J was trimmed by 7 bases and V by 6 bases; bases with no gene match: 3. In DNA, the CDR3 is TGTGCCAGCAGGGGGACAGTGCAGCCCCAGCATTTT. It yields the protein CASRGTVQPQHF.

The V and J genes are TRBV12-3 or TRBV12-4 and TRBJ2-5; D call uncertain. The CDR3 loop spans 14 amino acids. V was cut by 6 bases and J by 5 bases, with 16 bases left in between. In DNA form, the CDR3 reads TGTGCCAGCAGCTCATACGGAGTTCAGGAGACCCAGTACTTC. Translating gives CASSSYGVQETQYF.

This clonotype was counted between two and nine times. The CDR3 reads CASSLRPGKGKLFF. CDR3 DNA sequence: TGTGCCAGCAGCTTACGGCCAGGGAAAGGAAAACTGTTTTTT. J is TRBJ1-4 and V is TRBV7-2; D might be TRBD1 (5 bases). This CDR3 contains 14 residues. V lost 2 bases, J lost 10 bases, and 14 bases lay in between. The germline CDR1 and CDR2 sequences are SGHTA and FQGNSA.

This clonotype turned up a few times. V usage is TRBV7-8 and J usage is TRBJ2-7; either TRBD1 or TRBD2 may fit D (5 bases each). V lost 5 bases and J lost 6, with 20 bases in between. The CDR3 is made up of 15 amino acids. Per the germline V gene, CDR1 is SGHVS and CDR2 is FQNEAQ. Here the CDR3 DNA reads TGTGCCAGCAGCCTCAAGCCGGGACCCCCTGGCGAGCAGTACTTC. Its protein is CASSLKPGPPGEQYF.

The genes are TRBV15 and TRBJ2-1, with D tentatively TRBD1 or TRBD2 (5 bases each). Deletions cut 0 bases from V and 15 bases from J, with 18 bases between. CDR1 is LNHNV and CDR2 is YYDKDF in the germline V gene (reference sequence). The CDR3 contains 14 residues. CDR3 coding DNA: TGTGCCACCAGCAGAGATCGAGAGGGGTTTGTTGCGTTCTTC. Its protein product is CATSRDREGFVAFF.

The chain has TRBV12-3 or TRBV12-4 and TRBJ1-4; D remains ambiguous. Trimming removed 6 bases from V and 0 bases from J, with 11 bases in between. CDR3 size: 15 residues. CDR3 amino acids: CASSVLATTNEKLFF. The CDR3 DNA follows: TGTGCCAGCAGCGTCCTGGCGACAACTAATGAAAAACTGTTTTTT.

V and J are TRBV20-1 and TRBJ1-5, with D perhaps TRBD1 (6 bases). The V end was cut by 3 bases, the J end by 5 bases, with 20 bases between. The CDR3 extends over 16 amino acids. The V gene's germline CDR1 is DFQATT and CDR2 SNEGSKA (reference sequence). Here the CDR3 reads CSARITAGHPYQPQHF. The CDR3 DNA follows: TGCAGTGCTAGGATTACGGCGGGACACCCATATCAGCCCCAGCATTTT.

The gene calls are TRBV2 and TRBJ1-5, with D tentatively TRBD1 (5 bases). Germline lookup yields CDR1 SNHLY and CDR2 FYNNEI. This CDR3 spans 15 amino acids. V shed 6 bases and J shed 6 bases, with 18 bases lying between them. The CDR3 here is CASRFNGGGGQPQHF. The DNA for the CDR3 is TGTGCCAGCAGATTCAATGGGGGGGGGGGTCAGCCCCAGCATTTT.

The J gene is TRBJ2-7, the V gene TRBV6-2 or TRBV6-3; 10 bases align to TRBD1. The germline gives CDR1 MNHEY, CDR2 SVGEGT. J gave up 2 bases and V 3 bases, and 7 bases lay outside the gene matches. The CDR3 has 16 amino acids. CDR3 sequence (DNA): TGTGCCAGCAGTTATAATCGGGACAGGGGAACCTACGAGCAGTACTTC. As protein: CASSYNRDRGTYEQYF.